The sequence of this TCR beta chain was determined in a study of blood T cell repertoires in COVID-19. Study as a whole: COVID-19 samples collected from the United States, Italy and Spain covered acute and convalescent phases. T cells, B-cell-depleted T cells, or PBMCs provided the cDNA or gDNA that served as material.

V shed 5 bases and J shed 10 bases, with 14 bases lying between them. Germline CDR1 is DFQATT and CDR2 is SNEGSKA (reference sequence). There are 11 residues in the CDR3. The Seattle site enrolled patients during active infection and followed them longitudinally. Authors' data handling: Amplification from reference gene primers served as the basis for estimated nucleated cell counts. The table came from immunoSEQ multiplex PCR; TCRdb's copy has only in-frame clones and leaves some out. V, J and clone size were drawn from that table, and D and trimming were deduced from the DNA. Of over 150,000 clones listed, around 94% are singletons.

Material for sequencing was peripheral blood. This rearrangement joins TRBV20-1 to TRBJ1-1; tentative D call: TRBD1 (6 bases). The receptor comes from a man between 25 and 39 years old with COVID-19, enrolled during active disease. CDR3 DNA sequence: TGCAGTGCTGTTACAGGGCGTGGAGCTTTCTTT. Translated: CSAVTGRGAFF.